Following are 23 T cell receptor beta chains from one sample sequenced in a study of blood T cell repertoires in COVID-19. The method was immunoSEQ multiplex PCR; TCRdb's version includes in-frame clones alone and lacks a portion of them. The sample yields nearly 250,000 clones, 85% to 90% seen once. The sample consisted of PBMCs or T cells enriched from blood (not recorded which). The source is a middle-aged man who had been exposed to COVID-19.

This chain uses TRBV5-1 with TRBJ1-3, with D possibly TRBD1 on 6 matching bases. V dropped 4 bases and J dropped 0 bases, with 17 bases sitting between them. This CDR3 region has 17 residues. Germline V CDR1 and CDR2: SGHRS, YFSETQ. The CDR3: CASSLRGQRSSGNTIYF. The CDR3 DNA reads TGCGCCAGCAGCCTACGAGGACAGCGGAGCTCTGGAAACACCATATATTTT.

This clone was found a few times. The chain uses TRBV20-1 and TRBJ2-1; weak D call: TRBD1 (6 bases). The CDR3 extends over 16 amino acids. V was trimmed by 6 bases and J by 6 bases, leaving 24 bases between them. Germline V gives CDR1 DFQATT, CDR2 SNEGSKA (reference sequence). CDR3 in amino acids: CSASGQWASLGNEQFF. As DNA, the CDR3 is TGCAGTGCCAGTGGACAGTGGGCTAGTTTGGGCAATGAGCAGTTCTTC.

The genes are TRBV11-3 and TRBJ1-1, with D perhaps TRBD1 (6 bases). The CDR3 is 17 residues long. V was trimmed by 3 bases and J by 6 bases, leaving 23 bases between them. The germline V gene encodes CDR1 SGHNT and CDR2 YENEEA. Here the CDR3 DNA reads TGTGCCAGCAGCTTTTTAATATCGGCAGGGGTAAGATCTGAAGCTTTCTTT. As protein: CASSFLISAGVRSEAFF.

Of note for this clone: Other DNA sequences within the sample encode an identical CDR3. The V gene is TRBV29-1, the J gene TRBJ2-5; possible D gene TRBD2, 7 bases. Trimming cost V 8 bases and J 2 bases, with 15 bases left between them. Germline CDR1 and CDR2: SQVTM and ANQGSEA. CDR3 size: 13 residues. CDR3 nucleotide sequence: TGCAGCACATTAGGGGGGGGACAAGAGACCCAGTACTTC. This gives the protein CSTLGGGQETQYF.

Remarks on this clone: Additional DNA sequences in this sample encode the identical CDR3. J is TRBJ1-5 and V is TRBV5-6, with TRBD1 as a possible D gene (6 bases). This CDR3 contains 13 residues. From germline, CDR1 is SGHDT and CDR2 YYEEEE. The V end lost 5 bases, the J end lost 3 bases, and 9 bases lay between the germline ends. CDR3 coding DNA: TGTGCCAGCAGTCTGGGGGCCAATCAGCCCCAGCATTTT. It codes for CASSLGANQPQHF.

Only one count was recorded for this clone. This chain uses TRBV11-2 with TRBJ1-2; no clear D gene. CDR3 length: 12 residues. The V gene's germline CDR1 is SGHAT and CDR2 FQNNGV. V was trimmed by 5 bases and J by 4 bases, leaving 8 bases between them. This CDR3 is CASSLGLYGYTF. The CDR3 nucleotides are TGTGCCAGCAGCCTCGGACTCTATGGCTACACCTTC.

The chain recombines TRBV7-2 with TRBJ2-3; D not resolved. Germline V gene lookup returns CDR1 SGHTA and CDR2 FQGNSA. The CDR3 length is 16 residues. Trimming shortened V by 4 bases and J by 2 bases, and 16 bases separated the two germline ends. The CDR3 DNA reads as TGTGCCAGCAGCTCCAATTCCCAAATCCCCACAGATACGCAGTATTTT. This codes for CASSSNSQIPTDTQYF. Complete variable domain (other parts from reference TRBV7-2 and TRBJ2-3): GAGVSQSPSNKVTEKGKDVELRCDPISGHTALYWYRQSLGQGLEFLIYFQGNSAPDKSGLPSDRFSAERTGGSVSTLTIQRTQQEDSAVYLCASSSNSQIPTDTQYFGPGTRLTVL.

This chain connects TRBV19 to TRBJ2-6; 7 bases line up with TRBD1. The ends lost 10 bases at V and 0 bases at J; junction bases unmatched: 9. CDR3 length: 16 residues. Germline CDR1 LNHDA, CDR2 SQIVND (reference sequence). The CDR3 loop is CATQDRVRSGANVLTF. CDR3 DNA: TGTGCCACCCAAGACAGGGTGCGCTCTGGGGCCAACGTCCTGACTTTC.

The rearrangement uses TRBV5-5 and TRBJ1-2; D gene ambiguous. This CDR3 spans 12 amino acids. Trimming cost V 1 base and J 5 bases, with 6 bases left between them. Germline values: CDR1 SGHKS, CDR2 YYEKEE (reference sequence). The CDR3 loop is CASSLREYGYTF. In DNA, the CDR3 is TGTGCCAGCAGCTTGAGGGAGTATGGCTACACCTTC.

The count of this clone is one. The genes are TRBV5-1 and TRBJ2-5; 9 bases fit TRBD2. Germline CDR1 reads SGHRS; CDR2 reads YFSETQ. Germline trimming cut 3 bases from V and 5 bases from J; bases unmatched to any gene: 11. CDR3 length equals 16 residues. The CDR3 sequence: CASSSRTSVMIETQYF. The DNA of the CDR3 is TGCGCCAGCAGCTCCCGGACTAGCGTAATGATCGAGACCCAGTACTTC.

V usage is TRBV4-1 and J usage is TRBJ2-7; no firm D call. CDR1 is MGHRA and CDR2 is YSYEKL in the germline V gene. The length of the CDR3 is 12 residues. Trimming shortened V by 0 bases and J by 6 bases, and 6 bases separated the two germline ends. Written as DNA, the CDR3 is TGCGCCAGCAGCCAAGACAGGTCCGAGCAGTACTTC. It encodes CASSQDRSEQYF.

This chain links TRBV5-1 with TRBJ2-1, with TRBD2 identical over 8 bases. With V trimmed by 4 bases and J by 7 bases, 10 bases remained unmatched. CDR1 is SGHRS and CDR2 is YFSETQ in the germline V gene. This CDR3 spans 15 amino acids. The CDR3 loop is CASSGGGGQNNEQFF. CDR3 coding DNA: TGCGCCAGCAGCGGAGGCGGGGGGCAAAATAATGAGCAGTTCTTC.

The chain joins TRBV19 to TRBJ2-2; weak D call: TRBD2 (6 bases). CDR1 is LNHDA, CDR2 SQIVND, per germline (reference sequence). The CDR3 has 16 amino acids. Trimming removed 1 base from V and 1 base from J, with 10 bases in between. The CDR3 bases are TGTGCCAGTAGTATAGTCTTCGGGAGGAACACCGGGGAGCTGTTTTTT. Encoded protein: CASSIVFGRNTGELFF.

The rearrangement links TRBV2 to TRBJ1-2, with TRBD1 as a possible D gene (6 bases). The V and J ends lost 2 bases and 8 bases respectively, with 9 bases between them. The germline V gene has CDR1 SNHLY and CDR2 FYNNEI. The CDR3 runs to 12 residues. CDR3 sequence reads: CASSENRAGYTF. CDR3 nucleotides: TGTGCCAGCAGTGAAAACAGGGCGGGCTACACCTTC.

The chain carries TRBV4-2 and TRBJ1-2; D is possibly TRBD1 (5 bases). Germline CDR1 LGHNA, CDR2 YNFKEQ. The germline V and J ends were trimmed by 1 base and 4 bases, with 10 bases remaining between them. The CDR3 loop spans 14 amino acids. The CDR3 protein is CASSQAGGSYGYTF. The DNA for the CDR3 is TGTGCCAGCAGCCAAGCCGGGGGTAGCTATGGCTACACCTTC.

This chain joins TRBV6-5 and TRBJ2-5; tentatively, D is TRBD1 (6 bases). CDR3 length equals 15 residues. The ends were cut back, 6 bases at V and 1 base at J, with 15 bases in the middle. Germline V gene data show CDR1 as MNHEY and CDR2 as SVGAGI. CDR3 DNA sequence: TGTGCCAGCAGCAAAGTTCAGGGGTCCCAAGAGACCCAGTACTTC. Protein sequence: CASSKVQGSQETQYF.

This chain connects TRBV10-3 to TRBJ2-7; 8 bases fit TRBD1. The CDR3 totals 12 residues. The junction had 4 bases not matched to a gene; V was cut back by 6 bases and J by 6 bases. The V gene's germline CDR1 is ENHRY and CDR2 SYGVKD. The CDR3 is CAIRGTGLEQYF. CDR3 sequence (DNA): TGTGCCATCAGGGGGACAGGACTCGAGCAGTACTTC.

The V call is TRBV5-4, the J call TRBJ1-1, with 9 bases identical to TRBD1. Germline V gene data show CDR1 as SGHNT and CDR2 as YYREEE (reference sequence). V was pared by 1 base and J by 3 bases, with 4 bases of the junction left unmatched. The CDR3 is 15 amino acids. The CDR3 nucleotides read TGTGCCAGCAGCTTGAAGACAGGGGGTTACACTGAAGCTTTCTTT. Encoded protein: CASSLKTGGYTEAFF.

The chain is built from TRBV28 and TRBJ1-1, with no clear D. CDR3 length: 12 amino acids. Trimming removed 3 bases from V and 3 bases from J, with 5 bases in between. Germline values: CDR1 MDHEN, CDR2 SYDVKM. CDR3 region: CASSLSHTEAFF. CDR3 nucleotide sequence: TGTGCCAGCAGTTTGAGTCACACTGAAGCTTTCTTT.

The J gene is TRBJ1-2, the V gene TRBV27; TRBD1 aligns across 9 bases. V lost 2 bases and J lost 8; bases outside the gene matches: 6. In germline, CDR1 is MNHEY, CDR2 SMNVEV (reference sequence). The CDR3 is made up of 14 amino acids. This CDR3 is CASSLVQGAHGYTF. The CDR3 DNA reads as TGTGCCAGCAGTTTAGTACAGGGGGCCCACGGCTACACCTTC.

V is TRBV7-8 and J is TRBJ1-5; D is perhaps TRBD1 (6 bases). Deletions cut 4 bases from V and 4 bases from J, with 8 bases between. Germline V lookup: CDR1 SGHVS, CDR2 FQNEAQ. The CDR3 spans 13 residues. The CDR3 sequence: CASSSGQNQPQHF. The CDR3 DNA follows: TGTGCCAGCAGCTCCGGACAGAATCAGCCCCAGCATTTT.

V and J are TRBV28 and TRBJ1-2, with a weak D call TRBD1 (5 bases). CDR3 length: 15 residues. Germline V CDR1 and CDR2: MDHEN, SYDVKM. V was clipped by 1 base and J by 4 bases, with 13 bases between them. The chain's CDR3 is CASSLLVRAAYGYTF. DNA for the CDR3: TGTGCCAGCAGTTTATTAGTCAGGGCCGCCTATGGCTACACCTTC.

The chain carries TRBV7-9 and TRBJ1-2; 7 bases fit TRBD1. The J segment lost 7 bases and the V segment lost 1 base, leaving 3 bases of the junction unmatched. CDR1 is SEHNR, CDR2 FQNEAQ, per germline (reference sequence). The CDR3 covers 13 residues. CDR3 protein: CASSLDDRAGYTF. CDR3 DNA: TGTGCCAGCAGCTTAGACGACAGGGCTGGCTACACCTTC.